Each of the 10 T cell receptor beta chains below was sequenced from the same sample in a study of radiotherapy plus CTLA-4 blockade in lung cancer. The data were produced by immunoSEQ multiplex PCR, yet TCRdb's version contains in-frame clones alone and is incomplete. Of 11,000 to 15,000 clones in the sample, 72% were seen once. The sequences come from peripheral blood, collected from a patient treated with radiotherapy plus ipilimumab. All receptors derive from a human donor with non-small cell lung cancer whose response to radiotherapy plus ipilimumab could not be evaluated.

This clone appeared a single time. The chain is built from TRBV7-2 and TRBJ2-7; tentatively, D is TRBD1 (6 bases). Germline CDR1 and CDR2: SGHTA and FQGNSA. This CDR3 contains 14 residues. Trimming removed 5 bases at V and 4 bases at J, with 15 bases between. The CDR3 spells CASSPKTGGYEQYV. The CDR3 DNA is TGTGCCAGCAGCCCCAAGACAGGAGGTTACGAGCAGTACGTC.

On this clone: One end of the junction fails to match germline, which may point to a read error. This chain joins TRBV5-1 and TRBJ1-4; D is perhaps TRBD1 (6 bases). The CDR3 totals 16 residues. Germline V gene lookup returns CDR1 SGHRS and CDR2 YFSETQ. DNA for the CDR3: TGCGCCAGCAGCGTCCAGCCCGGGACAACGAATGAAAAACTGTTTTTT. The encoded protein is CASSVQPGTTNEKLFF.

The chain uses TRBV27 and TRBJ2-7, with D perhaps matching TRBD2 (5 bases). Germline values: CDR1 MNHEY, CDR2 SMNVEV (reference sequence). The CDR3 totals 13 residues. The V end lost 3 bases, the J end lost 3 bases, and 9 bases lay between the germline ends. CDR3 protein: CASSLDGNYEQYF. For the CDR3, the DNA is TGTGCCAGCAGTTTGGACGGGAACTACGAGCAGTACTTC.

The CDR3 sequence: CASSLGTSGGRAKNIQYF. CDR3 nucleotides: TGCGCCAGCAGCTTGGGGACTAGCGGGGGGAGGGCCAAAAACATTCAGTACTTC. The genes are TRBV5-1 and TRBJ2-4, with TRBD2 matching over 14 bases. V was clipped by 0 bases and J by 1 base; unmatched bases: 3. The CDR3 is made up of 18 amino acids. Germline V gene sequence: CDR1 SGHRS, CDR2 YFSETQ.

The chain joins TRBV6-5 to TRBJ1-2; D call uncertain. CDR1 and CDR2 (germline): MNHEY, SVGAGI. Between the trimmed V and J ends, which lost 6 bases and 8 bases, there was a span of 13 bases. The CDR3 is 12 residues long. Written as DNA, the CDR3 is TGTGCCAGCAGCGAGGAGGGCGTGGGCTACACCTTC. It encodes CASSEEGVGYTF.

V and J are TRBV5-4 and TRBJ1-2, with D maybe TRBD1 (5 bases). The ends were cut back, 1 base at V and 4 bases at J, with 17 bases in the middle. In germline, CDR1 is SGHNT, CDR2 YYREEE (reference sequence). This CDR3 spans 16 amino acids. The CDR3 protein is CASSLSPVGQGYGYTF. CDR3 sequence (DNA): TGTGCCAGCAGCTTGTCCCCGGTGGGGCAGGGCTATGGCTACACCTTC.

CDR3 bases: TGTGCCAGCAGCTTGGAGGGTCGGGGCACTGAAGCTTTCTTT. Its protein product is CASSLEGRGTEAFF. This chain links TRBV7-2 with TRBJ1-1, with no clear D. CDR1 and CDR2 from the germline V gene are SGHTA and FQGNSA. The CDR3 totals 14 residues. With 3 bases removed from V and 4 bases from J, the gap between germline ends came to 12 bases.

In this sample, this clone is medium-sized. This chain joins TRBV21-1 and TRBJ2-5; the D call TRBD2 from the table was never checked on the DNA. TRBV21-1 has pseudogene status. CDR3 size: 10 residues. For the CDR3, the DNA is TGTGCCAGCAGCCTTTTGACCCAGTACTTC. Translated, it gives CASSLLTQYF.

The rearrangement uses TRBV5-6 and TRBJ1-4, with TRBD1 identical over 9 bases. This CDR3 comprises 14 residues. V gave up 4 bases and J gave up 9 bases; unmatched junction bases: 7. Looked up from germline, CDR1 is SGHDT and CDR2 is YYEEEE. The CDR3 here is CASSARGQGQKLFF. CDR3 in DNA: TGTGCCAGCAGCGCGCGGGGACAGGGCCAAAAACTGTTTTTT. Filled out from reference TRBV5-6 and TRBJ1-4, the complete variable domain reads DAGVTQSPTHLIKTRGQQVTLRCSPKSGHDTVSWYQQALGQGPQFIFQYYEEEERQRGNFPDRFSGHQFPNYSSELNVNALLLGDSALYLCASSARGQGQKLFFGSGTQLSVL.

The rearrangement uses TRBV5-1 and TRBJ2-3; possibly TRBD2 for D (5 bases). Trimming shortened V by 7 bases and J by 0 bases, and 9 bases separated the two germline ends. The CDR3 totals 13 residues. The germline CDR1 and CDR2 sequences are SGHRS and YFSETQ. In DNA form, the CDR3 reads TGCGCCAGCGGGAGCTCCAGCACAGATACGCAGTATTTT. Amino acids: CASGSSSTDTQYF.